The sequence of this T cell receptor (beta chain) was determined in a study of shared clonotypes between healthy human individuals. The count of this clone is one. Amplification in unsorted PBMC replicate PCRs started from around 0.3 ug DNA, which equals 30,000 to 35,000 T cell genomes. Profiling relied on immunoSEQ multiplex PCR, and the TCRdb table lists in-frame clones only, not all of them. The data show around 510,000 clones, roughly four fifths seen once. The CDR3 runs to 15 residues. CDR1 is MGHDK, CDR2 SYGVNS, per germline. V shed 6 bases and J 5 bases; nucleotides not matched to a gene: 6. The rearrangement uses TRBV25-1 and TRBJ1-5; 11 nucleotides match TRBD1. The sample was PBMCs. The receptor was isolated from a woman between 40 and 55 years old in good health. Some clones in this sample may be carry-over from other donors' samples. Here the CDR3 reads CASRGTGGRDQPQHF. In DNA, the CDR3 is TGTGCCAGCAGGGGGACAGGGGGAAGGGATCAGCCCCAGCATTTT.